This entry describes one TCR beta chain. This receptor's antigen is unknown. No clone much larger than this one lies a single base away; base qualities are absent. The source of the sample is a study of blood T cell repertoires in COVID-19 (dated by TCRdb to about 2020). Context from the whole study: Samples covering the acute and convalescent phases of COVID-19 were provided by collaborators in the United States, Italy and Spain. The prospective study material was composed of cDNA or gDNA derived from T cells, B-cell-depleted T cells, or PBMCs. Subjects who had been exposed to COVID-19, were actively infected with it, or had recovered from it provided the deeply sampled blood TCRbeta repertoires that made up the dataset. A freely available public database, intended as a resource for researchers studying the immune response to SARS-CoV-2, is where the repertoires were released. Samples were obtained from the ongoing ImmuneRACE study (first 160 participants) and from roughly 1,300 subjects provided by 6 global collaborators. Sample metadata almost always included a de-identified subject ID, COVID-19 status, age in years and sex. Where available, HLA class I and class II types were taken from metadata supplied by the sample provider and were not determined by assay-based typing.

Per the germline V gene, SGHTA is the CDR1 and FQGNSA is the CDR2. The germline V end is reduced by 5 bases and the J end by 3 bases; junction bases left unmatched: 4. CDR3 length: 15 amino acids, cysteine to phenylalanine. Only the CDR3 part of the read is kept: 45 bases, read in frame from the first base. The immunoSEQ Assay, a bias-controlled multiplex PCR, was used to amplify TCRbeta CDR3 regions from genomic DNA. The paper's processing steps were these. Within the assay, amplification of reference gene primers was used to estimate how many nucleated cells each sample contained. To quantify the absolute abundance of each unique TCRbeta CDR3 rearrangement, sequence reads were collapsed and filtered. For each sample, productive Simpson clonality was calculated as the square root of Simpson's diversity index across productive rearrangements. As stored in TCRdb, this immuneACCESS dataset retains in-frame rearrangements with V and J assigned. A fraction of the clones does not appear; measured against another copy, unresolved V genes explain less than half of the discrepancy, and the remainder lacks a known reason. Clone size and V and J calls were adopted from that table, with D and trimming inferred from the DNA. In all, the sample holds some 90,000 clones, and approximately 86% of those were seen once. The ten largest account for about 1.2% of the sample.

What the study reported, not specific to this receptor: Clinical and demographic metadata were provided uncurated, with the amount varying by source and participant.

The collaborating institutions used their own protocols to collect whole blood in K2EDTA tubes. For TCRbeta analysis, collaborators shipped samples in one of three forms: frozen whole blood, isolated PBMCs, or DNA extracted from either of those sample types. The chain is encoded by TRBV7-2 joined to TRBJ2-7; TRBD2 lines up with 13 middle nucleotides. The specimen was peripheral blood. The receptor's source is a man older than 75 with active or convalescent COVID-19. The bases read TGTGCCAGCAGCCAGGGACTAGCGGGGTACTACGAGCAGTACTTC. It specifies CASSQGLAGYYEQYF.